The clone carrying this T cell receptor beta chain was observed many times. This CDR3 has 16 residues. Germline V CDR1 and CDR2: SEHNR, FQNEAQ (reference sequence). The J segment lost 2 bases and the V segment lost 5 bases, leaving 6 bases of the junction unmatched. This record comes from a study of regulatory T cells in long-lasting Graves disease. Time point specified: newly diagnosed GD, antithyroid drugs for less than 3 months. The TCR library was made from RNA extracted from PBMCs. HTBI primers from iRepertoire and Arm-PCR of CDR3 regions yielded the TCR beta libraries. TCRdb processed the multiplex PCR reads anew with MiXCR; each CDR3 protein has one entry. The table has about half a million distinct CDR3 sequences, around 13% seen once. Another study also made use of these data, one on T cells in Graves' hyperthyroidism and ophthalmopathy. That source notes: Stable hyperthyroidism was separated from ophthalmopathy by a model based on 13 V-J features.

Specimen: peripheral blood mononuclear cells (PBMCs), collected at new diagnosis, from a patient treated with antithyroid drugs. The V gene is TRBV7-9, the J gene TRBJ2-5; 12 bases align to TRBD2. This TCR came from a woman in her 30s with Graves disease. The CDR3 is CASSPRTSGTQETQYF. CDR3 bases: TGTGCCAGCAGCCCGAGGACTAGCGGGACTCAAGAGACCCAGTACTTC.